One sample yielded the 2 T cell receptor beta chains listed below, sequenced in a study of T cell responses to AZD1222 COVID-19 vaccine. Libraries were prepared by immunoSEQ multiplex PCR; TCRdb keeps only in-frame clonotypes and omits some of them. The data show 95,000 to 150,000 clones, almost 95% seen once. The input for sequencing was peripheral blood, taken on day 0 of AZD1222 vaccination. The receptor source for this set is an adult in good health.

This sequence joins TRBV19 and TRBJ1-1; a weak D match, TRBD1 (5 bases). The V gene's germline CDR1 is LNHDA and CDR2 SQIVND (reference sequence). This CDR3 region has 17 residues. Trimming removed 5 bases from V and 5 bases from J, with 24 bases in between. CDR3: CASSLSGAWAGGTEAFF. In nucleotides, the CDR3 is TGTGCCAGTAGTCTAAGCGGGGCGTGGGCTGGTGGGACTGAAGCTTTCTTT.

CDR3 DNA sequence: TGTGCCAGCTCACCACCGGGACTAGCGGGGGTTGAGCAGTTCTTC. It is translated as CASSPPGLAGVEQFF. This sequence joins TRBV18 and TRBJ2-1, with TRBD2 matching 14 bases. The CDR3 has 15 amino acids. With V trimmed by 0 bases and J by 9 bases, 1 base remained unmatched. Germline CDR1 is KGHSH and CDR2 is LQKENI.